This T cell receptor beta chain was found in a study of blood T cell repertoires in COVID-19 (dated by TCRdb to the early 2020s). About the study as a whole: Samples covering the acute and convalescent phases of COVID-19 were provided by collaborators in the United States, Italy and Spain. A freely available public database, intended as a resource for researchers studying the immune response to SARS-CoV-2, is where the repertoires were released. The sample metadata nearly always contained a de-identified subject ID, COVID-19 status, age in years and sex. HLA class I and class II types, where available, came from metadata supplied by the sample provider rather than from assay-based typing. The samples were drawn from the first 160 participants of the ongoing ImmuneRACE study and from roughly 1,300 subjects provided by 6 global collaborators. Subjects who had been exposed to COVID-19, were actively infected with it, or had recovered from it provided the deeply sampled blood TCRbeta repertoires that made up the dataset. The prospective study material was composed of cDNA or gDNA derived from T cells, B-cell-depleted T cells, or PBMCs. The full study reports these points: The amount of clinical and demographic metadata varied by source and participant and was provided uncurated.

This clone appeared a single time. Its antigen target is currently unknown. No clone much larger than this one lies a single base away; base qualities are absent. Per the germline V gene (reference sequence), LGHDT is the CDR1 and YNNKEL is the CDR2. The junction carries 7 bases between V and J, which are trimmed by 0 bases and 0 bases respectively. Measured from the cysteine to the phenylalanine, the CDR3 is 15 residues long. The retained sequence is limited to the CDR3, 45 bases, with the frame set at the first base. Collaborating institutions collected whole blood in K2EDTA tubes following their own protocols. Collaborator samples were shipped for TCRbeta analysis as frozen whole blood, isolated PBMCs, or DNA extracted from either sample type. The immunoSEQ Assay, a bias-controlled multiplex PCR, was used to amplify TCRbeta CDR3 regions from genomic DNA. The paper's data handling went like this. Within the assay, amplification of reference gene primers was used to estimate how many nucleated cells each sample contained. To quantify the absolute abundance of each unique TCRbeta CDR3 rearrangement, sequence reads were collapsed and filtered. For each sample, productive Simpson clonality was calculated as the square root of Simpson's diversity index across productive rearrangements. What TCRdb holds here is the immuneACCESS table cut down to in-frame rearrangements. Part of the clones is not present; checked against another copy, under half of the missing clones reflect an unresolved V gene, and the others are unexplained. Clone size and V and J calls were adopted from that table, with D and trimming inferred from the DNA. The sample data list 95,000 to 100,000 clones, and 85% to 95% of these were observed just once. Together, the top ten hold approximately 5.7% of the sample.

The sequence came from a man aged 45 to 65 with active COVID-19. Sequencing was performed on peripheral blood. The rearrangement joined TRBV3-1 (or the pseudogene TRBV3-2) to TRBJ2-3; tentative D gene TRBD2, with 5 bases matching. The nucleotides read TGTGCCAGCAGCCAAGATCGCGGGAGCACAGATACGCAGTATTTT. It encodes CASSQDRGSTDTQYF.